Described below is a single T cell receptor beta chain sequence and its context. Sequenced by immunoSEQ multiplex PCR; TCRdb stores in-frame clones only, minus some. The table records about 170,000 clones, around nine tenths of them present only once. Germline values: CDR1 MNHEY, CDR2 SVGAGI. The CDR3 length is 13 residues. V lost 6 bases, J lost 5 bases, and 11 bases lay in between. The data stem from a study of blood T cell repertoires in COVID-19. Study information: From the United States, Italy and Spain came samples of acute and convalescent COVID-19.

Participant-reported clinical history was the basis for cohort assignment. The receptor was isolated from a woman between 18 and 29 years old who had recovered from COVID-19. Sequencing was carried out using PBMCs or T cells enriched from blood (not recorded which). This chain connects TRBV6-5 to TRBJ1-5, with D tentatively TRBD1 (6 bases). CDR3 DNA: TGTGCCAGCAGACAGGGCCCCTATCAGCCCCAGCATTTT. Its protein product is CASRQGPYQPQHF.